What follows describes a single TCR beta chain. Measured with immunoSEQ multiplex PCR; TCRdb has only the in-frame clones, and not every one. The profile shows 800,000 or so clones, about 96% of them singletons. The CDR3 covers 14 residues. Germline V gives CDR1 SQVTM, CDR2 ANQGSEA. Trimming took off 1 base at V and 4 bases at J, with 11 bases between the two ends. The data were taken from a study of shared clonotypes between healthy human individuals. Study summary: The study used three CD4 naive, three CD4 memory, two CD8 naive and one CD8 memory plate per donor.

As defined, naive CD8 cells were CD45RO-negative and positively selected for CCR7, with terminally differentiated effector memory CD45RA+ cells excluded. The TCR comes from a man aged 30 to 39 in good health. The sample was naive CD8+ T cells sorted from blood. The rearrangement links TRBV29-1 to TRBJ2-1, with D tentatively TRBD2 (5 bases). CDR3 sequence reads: CSVEASGSYNEQFF. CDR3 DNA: TGCAGCGTTGAAGCCAGCGGTTCTTACAATGAGCAGTTCTTC.